Included here is one T cell receptor (beta chain) sequence, with context. Its antigen is currently not known. No much larger clone exists at a distance of one base, and base qualities are not known. The data stem from a study of blood T cell repertoires in COVID-19 (dated by TCRdb to the early 2020s). Broadly, across the study: The collaborator samples originated in the United States, Italy and Spain and spanned the acute and convalescent phases of COVID-19. The material from the prospective study consisted of cDNA or gDNA derived from T cells, B-cell-depleted T cells, or PBMCs. A freely available public database, intended as a resource for researchers studying the immune response to SARS-CoV-2, is where the repertoires were released. Where available, HLA class I and class II types were obtained from metadata supplied by the sample provider rather than from assay-based typing. The dataset comprised deeply sampled blood TCRbeta repertoires from subjects exposed to, actively infected with, or recovered from COVID-19. Samples were obtained from the ongoing ImmuneRACE study (first 160 participants) and from over 1,000 subjects provided by 6 global collaborators. The sample metadata nearly always contained a de-identified subject ID, COVID-19 status, age in years and sex. Results and caveats for the whole study, not just this receptor: The amount of clinical and demographic metadata varied by source and participant and was provided uncurated.

Each collaborating institution followed its own protocols to collect whole blood in K2EDTA tubes. For TCRbeta analysis, collaborators shipped samples in one of three forms: frozen whole blood, isolated PBMCs, or DNA extracted from either of those sample types. The immunoSEQ Assay, a bias-controlled multiplex PCR, was used to amplify TCRbeta CDR3 regions from genomic DNA. The paper's data handling went like this. Nucleated cell counts per sample were estimated from amplification of reference gene primers within the assay. To quantify the absolute abundance of each unique TCRbeta CDR3 rearrangement, sequence reads were collapsed and filtered. For each sample, productive Simpson clonality was calculated as the square root of Simpson's diversity index across productive rearrangements. TCRdb took over this immuneACCESS table, retaining in-frame rearrangements with V and J assigned. Such tables are incomplete; in checked studies, under half of the missing clones stem from an unresolved V gene, and the remainder is unexplained. From that table come the V and J calls and clone size; the DNA was used to work out D and trimming. Across this sample there are fewer than 80,000 clones, with approximately 91% seen only once. The top ten clones comprise 20% to 25% of the sample.

Deletion took 11 bases off V and 7 bases off J, with a span of 14 bases between the germline ends. The CDR3, from cysteine to phenylalanine, totals 12 residues. The DNA shown is the 36-base CDR3, in frame from base 1. This TCR derives from a woman in her forties or fifties with active or convalescent COVID-19. Recombination linked TRBV12-3 or TRBV12-4 to TRBJ1-4, and possibly TRBD1, on 5 matching bases. Sequencing was carried out using peripheral blood. CDR3 sequence: CASRRGGEKLFF. DNA sequence: TGTGCCTCCCGGAGGGGTGGTGAAAAACTGTTTTTT.